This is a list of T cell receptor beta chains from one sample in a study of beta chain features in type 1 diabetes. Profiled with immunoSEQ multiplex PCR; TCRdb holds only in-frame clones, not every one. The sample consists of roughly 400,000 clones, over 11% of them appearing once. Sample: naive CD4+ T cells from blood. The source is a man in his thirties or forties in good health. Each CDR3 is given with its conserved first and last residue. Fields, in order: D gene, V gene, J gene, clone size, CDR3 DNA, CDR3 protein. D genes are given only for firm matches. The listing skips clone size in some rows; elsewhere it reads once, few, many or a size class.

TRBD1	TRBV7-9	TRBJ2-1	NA	TGTGCCACAATCGCCGGGGACAGGGCATACAATGAGCAGTTCTTC	CATIAGDRAYNEQFF
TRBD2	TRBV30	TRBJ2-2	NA	TGTGCCTGGAGTGGGGCTAGCGGGATCACCGGGGAGCTGTTTTTT	CAWSGASGITGELFF
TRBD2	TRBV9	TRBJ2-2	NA	TGTGCCAGCAGCGTTACTAGCGGGATGAGCACCGGGGAGCTGTTTTTT	CASSVTSGMSTGELFF
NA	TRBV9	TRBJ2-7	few	TGTGCCAGCAGCGTCGAACCTGGGGGCTCCTACGAGCAGTACTTC	CASSVEPGGSYEQYF
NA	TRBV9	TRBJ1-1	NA	TGTGCCAGCAGCGTAGGGACAGAGAACACTGAAGCTTTCTTT	CASSVGTENTEAFF
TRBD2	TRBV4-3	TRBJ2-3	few	TGCGCCAGCAGCCAAGCCGGGAGGGCCAGGCGCACAGATACGCAGTATTTT	CASSQAGRARRTDTQYF
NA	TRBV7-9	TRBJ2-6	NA	TGTGCCAGCAGCTTCCCCTCTGGGGCCAACGTCCTGACTTTC	CASSFPSGANVLTF
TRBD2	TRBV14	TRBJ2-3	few	TGTGCCAGCAGCCAATTTGCGGGAGGGGTAAGAAGCACAGATACGCAGTATTTT	CASSQFAGGVRSTDTQYF
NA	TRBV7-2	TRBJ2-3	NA	TGTGCCAGCGGACCGGGGGCAGATACGCAGTATTTT	CASGPGADTQYF
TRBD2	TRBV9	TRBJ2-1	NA	TGTGCCAGCAGCGTAGGGGGACTAGCTGCCTACAATGAGCAGTTCTTC	CASSVGGLAAYNEQFF
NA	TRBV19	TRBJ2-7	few	TGTGCCAGTAGTATAGATGCGGCGGCCTACGAGCAGTACTTC	CASSIDAAAYEQYF
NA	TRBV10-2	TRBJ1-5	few	TGCGCCAGCAGTGAGTCTATTCAGCCCCAGCATTTT	CASSESIQPQHF
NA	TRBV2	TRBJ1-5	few	TGTGCCAGCAGTACAGGGAGTCAGCCCCAGCATTTT	CASSTGSQPQHF
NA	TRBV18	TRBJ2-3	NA	TGTGCCAGCTCCCCGTTTCCCCAGGGAGGCACAGATACGCAGTATTTT	CASSPFPQGGTDTQYF
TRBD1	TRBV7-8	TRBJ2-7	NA	TGTGCCAGCAGCCCAGACAGGGGGTCCTCCTACGAGCAGTACTTC	CASSPDRGSSYEQYF
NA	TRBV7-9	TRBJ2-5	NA	TGTGCCAGCAGCTTGGACCCCCGGGTCATACAAGAGACCCAGTACTTC	CASSLDPRVIQETQYF
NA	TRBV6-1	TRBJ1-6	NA	TGTGCCAGCAGTGGAGGGACGGATGATAATTCACCCCTCCACTTT	CASSGGTDDNSPLHF
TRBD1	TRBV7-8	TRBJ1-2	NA	TGTGCCAGCAGCCCACCATTGCAGGGGGTAGGCCATGGCTACACCTTC	CASSPPLQGVGHGYTF
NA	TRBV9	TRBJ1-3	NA	TGTGCCAGCAGCGCAGGGACCTCTGGAAACACCATATATTTT	CASSAGTSGNTIYF
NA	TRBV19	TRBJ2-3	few	TGTGCCAGTTCAATCACGGGGGCAGATACGCAGTATTTT	CASSITGADTQYF
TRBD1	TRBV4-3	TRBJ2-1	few	TGCGCCAGCAGCCAAGATGGGACAGCCCCCTACAATGAGCAGTTCTTC	CASSQDGTAPYNEQFF
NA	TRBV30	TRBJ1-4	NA	TGTGCCTGGAGGGCAGAAGACCGGGGCACAACTAATGAAAAACTGTTTTTT	CAWRAEDRGTTNEKLFF
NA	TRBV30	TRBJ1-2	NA	TGTGCCTGGAGTAGGGCAGGGATTAACTATGGCTACACCTTC	CAWSRAGINYGYTF
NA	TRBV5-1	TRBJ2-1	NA	TGCGCCAGCAGCCCTAGAGATCTGGTCAATGAGCAGTTCTTC	CASSPRDLVNEQFF
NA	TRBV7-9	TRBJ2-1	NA	TGTGCCAGCAGCTTTGGCAGTGCCCGGCAGGGGCAGTTCTTC	CASSFGSARQGQFF
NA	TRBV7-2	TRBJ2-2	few	TGTGCCAGCACCCCAGTGGTGGAAAACGGGGAGCTGTTTTTT	CASTPVVENGELFF
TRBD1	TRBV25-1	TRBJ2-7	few	TGTGCCAGCAGGGACAGGGGAGTTGGCGAGCAGTACTTC	CASRDRGVGEQYF
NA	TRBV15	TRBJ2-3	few	TGTGCCACCAGCAGAGGACGGTCGGGCCAACCCTTCTCAGCAGATACGCAGTATTTT	CATSRGRSGQPFSADTQYF
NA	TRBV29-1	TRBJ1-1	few	TGCAGCGTTGATCTAGAGGGCCCCAACACTGAAGCTTTCTTT	CSVDLEGPNTEAFF
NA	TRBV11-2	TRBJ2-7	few	TGTGCCAGCAGCTTGGAGAGTGCAGGCGAGCAGTACTTC	CASSLESAGEQYF
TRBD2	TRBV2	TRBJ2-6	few	TGTGCCAGCTTTAGGGGACTAGAGCTATCTGGGGCCAACGTCCTGACTTTC	CASFRGLELSGANVLTF
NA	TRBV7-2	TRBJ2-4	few	TGTGCCAGCAGCTTTGGGGGCCCGAAAAACATTCAGTACTTC	CASSFGGPKNIQYF
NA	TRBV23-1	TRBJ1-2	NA	TGCGCCAGCAGTCCATATGACAGGATTGCAGGCTATGGCTACACCTTC	CASSPYDRIAGYGYTF
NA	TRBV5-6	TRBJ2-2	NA	TGTGCCAGCAGCTCCCAGTTAAACGGGGAGCTGTTTTTT	CASSSQLNGELFF
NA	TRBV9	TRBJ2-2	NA	TGTGCCAGCAGCGGCTTGGCCTCCGGGGGGCCCGGGGAGCTGTTTTTT	CASSGLASGGPGELFF
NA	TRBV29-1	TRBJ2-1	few	TGCAGCGTCATGACGGCAAGCTCCTACAATGAGCAGTTCTTC	CSVMTASSYNEQFF
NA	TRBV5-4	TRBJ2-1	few	TGTGCCACGGGGGGGACAGGAGTAGGGGATGAGCAGTTCTTC	CATGGTGVGDEQFF
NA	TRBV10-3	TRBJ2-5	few	TGTGCCATCAGTGAGTCAAGGGCAGCCCAAGAGACCCAGTACTTC	CAISESRAAQETQYF
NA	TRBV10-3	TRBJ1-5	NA	TGTGCCATCAGTGAGGAGAGAGGCAATCAGCCCCAGCATTTT	CAISEERGNQPQHF
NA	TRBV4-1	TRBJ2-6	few	TGCGCCAGCAATAGAGTCTCTGGGGCCAACGTCCTGACTTTC	CASNRVSGANVLTF
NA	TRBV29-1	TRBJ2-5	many	TGCAGCGGACAGGTCGCGGAGACCCAGTACTTC	CSGQVAETQYF
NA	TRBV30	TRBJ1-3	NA	TGTGCCTGGAGTGTACAAGGGGGAAACACCATATATTTT	CAWSVQGGNTIYF
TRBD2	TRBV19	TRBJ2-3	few	TGTGCCAGTAACCTTAGCGGGAGCAGCACAGATACGCAGTATTTT	CASNLSGSSTDTQYF
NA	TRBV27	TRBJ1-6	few	TGTGCCAGCAGTCGGACGGTTGATTCACCCCTCCACTTT	CASSRTVDSPLHF
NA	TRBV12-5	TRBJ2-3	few	TGTGCTAGTGGTGCCTCCGGCACAGATACGCAGTATTTT	CASGASGTDTQYF
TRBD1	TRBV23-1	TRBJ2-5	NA	TGCGCCAGCCCCGGGACAGGGGGCGGAAGGGACCAAGAGACCCAGTACTTC	CASPGTGGGRDQETQYF
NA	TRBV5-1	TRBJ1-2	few	TGCGCCAGCAGCTTGGTGCAGGGAGCTAACTATGGCTACACCTTC	CASSLVQGANYGYTF
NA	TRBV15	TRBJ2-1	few	TGTGCCACCAGCAGAGATCGCAGAGTTTTTGGGTTCTTC	CATSRDRRVFGFF
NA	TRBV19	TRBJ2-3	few	TGTGCCACCCAGACAGTAGGCACAGATACGCAGTATTTT	CATQTVGTDTQYF
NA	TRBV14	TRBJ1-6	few	TGTGCCAGCAGCCTAAGTCCCAGGGGTGGGTCACCCCTCCACTTT	CASSLSPRGGSPLHF
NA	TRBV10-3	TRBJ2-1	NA	TGTGCCATCAGTGTCGGAGGGGCTGGGGACAATGAGCAGTTCTTC	CAISVGGAGDNEQFF
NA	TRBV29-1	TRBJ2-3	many	TGCAGCGTTCCACAGGGCCGGGGGTTGCCAGATACGCAGTATTTT	CSVPQGRGLPDTQYF
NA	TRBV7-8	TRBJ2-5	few	TGTGCCAGCAGCTTGAAAAGGGTATTACGTGAGGAGACCCAGTACTTC	CASSLKRVLREETQYF
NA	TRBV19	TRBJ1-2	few	TGTGCCAGTAGTAAGACACCTAACTATGGCTACACCTTC	CASSKTPNYGYTF
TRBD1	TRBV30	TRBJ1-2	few	TGTGCCTGGATCAAGCCAGGGGGTGATGGCTACACCTTC	CAWIKPGGDGYTF
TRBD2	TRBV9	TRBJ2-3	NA	TGTGCCAGCAGCGTGGGGACTAGCGGGAGGGAAACAGATACGCAGTATTTT	CASSVGTSGRETDTQYF
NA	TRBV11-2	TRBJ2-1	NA	TGTGCCAGCAGCGGACGGGAGAGCTATGAGCAGTTCTTC	CASSGRESYEQFF
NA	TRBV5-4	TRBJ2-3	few	TGTGCCAGCAGCTCGCGGGGCACAGATACGCAGTATTTT	CASSSRGTDTQYF
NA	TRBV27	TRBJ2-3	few	TGTGCCAGCAGTTCCCACCGCACAGATACGCAGTATTTT	CASSSHRTDTQYF